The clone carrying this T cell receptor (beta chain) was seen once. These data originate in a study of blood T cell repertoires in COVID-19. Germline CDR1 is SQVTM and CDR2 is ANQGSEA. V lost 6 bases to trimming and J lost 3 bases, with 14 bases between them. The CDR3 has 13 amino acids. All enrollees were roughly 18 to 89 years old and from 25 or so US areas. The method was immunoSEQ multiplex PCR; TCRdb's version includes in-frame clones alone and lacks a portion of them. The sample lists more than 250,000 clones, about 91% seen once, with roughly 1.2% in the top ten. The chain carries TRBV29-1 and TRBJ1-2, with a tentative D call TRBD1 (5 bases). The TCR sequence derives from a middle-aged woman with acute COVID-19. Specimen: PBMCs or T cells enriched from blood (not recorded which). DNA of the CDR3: TGCAGCGTGTCACAGGAACCGCACTATGGCTACACCTTC. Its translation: CSVSQEPHYGYTF.